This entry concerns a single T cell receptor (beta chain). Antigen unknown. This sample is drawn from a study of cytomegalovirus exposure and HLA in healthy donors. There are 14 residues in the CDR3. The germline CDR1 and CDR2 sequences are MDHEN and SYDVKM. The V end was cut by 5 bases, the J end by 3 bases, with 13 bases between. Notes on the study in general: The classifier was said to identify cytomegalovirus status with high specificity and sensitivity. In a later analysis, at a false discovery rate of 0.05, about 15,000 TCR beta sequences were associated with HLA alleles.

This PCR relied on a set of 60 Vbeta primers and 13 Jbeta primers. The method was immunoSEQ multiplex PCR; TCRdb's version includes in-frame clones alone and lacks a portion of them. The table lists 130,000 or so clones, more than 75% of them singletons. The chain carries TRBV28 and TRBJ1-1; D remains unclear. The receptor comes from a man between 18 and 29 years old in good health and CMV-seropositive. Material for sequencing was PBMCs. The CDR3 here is CASSEPRTDTEAFF. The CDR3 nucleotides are TGTGCCAGCAGTGAGCCCCGCACTGACACTGAAGCTTTCTTT.